The clone carrying this T cell receptor (beta chain) was recorded only once. The data belong to a study of radiotherapy plus CTLA-4 blockade in lung cancer. Repertoires were generated with immunoSEQ multiplex PCR, while TCRdb's copy carries only in-frame clones and drops some. The sample lists about 73,000 clones, around 86% occurring once. This sequence originates from a human donor with non-small cell lung cancer that progressed on radiotherapy plus ipilimumab. Sample: peripheral blood, taken from a patient treated with radiotherapy plus ipilimumab.

This chain's CDR3 is CASSQVPSGSYNEQFF. The CDR3 region has the DNA TGTGCCAGCAGCCAGGTTCCTAGCGGTTCCTACAATGAGCAGTTCTTC. V usage is TRBV4-2 and J usage is TRBJ2-1, with TRBD2 matching over 7 bases. In germline, CDR1 is LGHNA, CDR2 YNFKEQ. The CDR3 extends over 16 amino acids. The ends lost 3 bases at V and 1 base at J; junction bases unmatched: 6.